One sample yielded the 21 T cell receptor beta chains listed below, sequenced in a study of blood T cells in healthy people across ages. Through a sample-barcoded 5' primer and a J-beta primer mix, a second PCR was run for roughly 7 to 12 cycles. TCRdb used MiXCR to reprocess the 5' RACE reads, holding one entry per CDR3 protein. The sample lists some 730,000 distinct CDR3 sequences, 22% seen once, with around a fifth in the top ten. Sequencing was performed on blood. The origin of the receptors is a man between 70 and 80 years old in good health.

The V and J genes are TRBV20-1 and TRBJ1-4; TRBD1 matches at 12 bases. This CDR3 comprises 16 residues. Germline CDR1 DFQATT, CDR2 SNEGSKA (reference sequence). Trimming took 0 bases from V and 3 from J; bases not matched to a gene: 2. CDR3 loop: CSAREGTGGPNEKLFF. CDR3 sequence (DNA): TGCAGTGCTAGAGAGGGGACAGGGGGCCCTAATGAAAAACTGTTTTTT.

This clonotype was observed a handful of times. The gene calls are TRBV29-1 and TRBJ2-6, with D uncertain. From germline, CDR1 is SQVTM and CDR2 ANQGSEA. CDR3 length: 13 amino acids. Trimming left V 5 bases short and J 1 base short, with 6 bases between. In DNA form, the CDR3 reads TGCAGCGTTAAAGTTTCTGGGGCCAACGTCCTGACTTTC. Protein: CSVKVSGANVLTF.

This clonotype was seen more than once but under ten times. This rearrangement joins TRBV28 to TRBJ2-1; 10 positions match TRBD2. CDR3 length: 16 residues. V lost 5 bases and J lost 1; bases outside the gene matches: 5. From germline, CDR1 is MDHEN and CDR2 SYDVKM. The CDR3 DNA is TGTGCCAGCAGTCCTCTAGCGGGAGCTTCCTACAATGAGCAGTTCTTC. Translating gives CASSPLAGASYNEQFF.

This clonotype was counted between two and nine times. Relative to the germline gene, one junction end is altered; a read error may explain this. The CDR3 region has the DNA TGCGTCAGCAGCTTGGAGGCAGCGAAAAATGAAAAACTGTTTTTT. Translation: CVSSLEAAKNEKLFF. The V and J genes are TRBV5-1 and TRBJ1-4, with D unresolved. Germline assignment: CDR1 SGHRS and CDR2 YFSETQ. This CDR3 spans 15 amino acids.

The V and J genes are TRBV10-3 and TRBJ2-5, with D possibly being TRBD2 (6 bases). Deletions cut 11 bases from V and 5 bases from J, with 21 bases between. Germline CDR1 ENHRY, CDR2 SYGVKD. CDR3 length: 14 amino acids. CDR3 sequence (DNA): TGTGCCTCCTACTCGGGCCTGGAGGGGGAGACCCAGTACTTC. Its protein product is CASYSGLEGETQYF.

The chain uses TRBV20-1 and TRBJ2-5; D is ambiguous. The V gene lost 6 bases and the J gene lost 5 bases, with 22 bases spanning the gap. The germline CDR1 and CDR2 sequences are DFQATT and SNEGSKA (reference sequence). This CDR3 spans 15 amino acids. In DNA, the CDR3 is TGCAGTGCCAACAAGCGTCCTGCCTCCAGCGAGACCCAGTACTTC. Its protein is CSANKRPASSETQYF.

The chain carries TRBV7-2 and TRBJ2-2; D gene uncertain. With 5 bases removed from V and 4 bases from J, the gap between germline ends came to 11 bases. CDR1 and CDR2 from the germline V gene are SGHTA and FQGNSA. CDR3 length: 14 amino acids. CDR3 coding DNA: TGTGCCAGCAGCACAGCCTTGGGCACCGGGGAGCTGTTTTTT. Its protein product is CASSTALGTGELFF.

The table lists this clonotype with many counts. J is TRBJ2-1 and V is TRBV6-4; TRBD1 agrees at 8 bases. Germline CDR1 and CDR2: MRHNA and SNTAGT. The trim removed 2 bases at V and 5 bases at J, leaving 5 bases unmatched. This CDR3 has 15 amino acids. This CDR3 reads CASSDHDRGDNEQFF. The CDR3 bases are TGTGCCAGCAGTGACCACGACAGGGGCGACAATGAGCAGTTCTTC.

This chain connects TRBV2 to TRBJ1-2; tentative D call: TRBD1 (5 bases). This CDR3 has 13 amino acids. The germline V and J ends were trimmed by 6 bases and 2 bases, with 10 bases remaining between them. CDR1 and CDR2 (germline): SNHLY, FYNNEI. Here the CDR3 DNA reads TGTGCCAGCAGGCGGGGGTTCAACTATGGCTACACCTTC. Its protein product is CASRRGFNYGYTF.

The V gene is TRBV21-1, the J gene TRBJ1-2. TRBV21-1 is given as a pseudogene. The CDR3 runs 13 residues. CDR3 sequence (DNA): TGTGCCAGCACCACAGAGACTAACTGTGGCTACACCTTC. Translation gives CASTTETNCGYTF.

The rearrangement links TRBV7-2 to TRBJ1-1; D is possibly TRBD1 (5 bases). Per germline, CDR1 SGHTA and CDR2 FQGNSA. This CDR3 comprises 13 residues. Deletions cut 9 bases from V and 0 bases from J, with 11 bases between. The CDR3 spells CASSTVMNTEAFF. For the CDR3, the DNA is TGTGCCAGTTCGACAGTCATGAACACTGAAGCTTTCTTT. Variable domain in full (rest from reference TRBV7-2 and TRBJ1-1): GAGVSQSPSNKVTEKGKDVELRCDPISGHTALYWYRQSLGQGLEFLIYFQGNSAPDKSGLPSDRFSAERTGGSVSTLTIQRTQQEDSAVYLCASSTVMNTEAFFGQGTRLTVV.

This clonotype has just a few counts. The chain carries TRBV6-2 or TRBV6-3 and TRBJ1-3, with D possibly being TRBD1 (5 bases). The CDR3 consists of 14 residues. V shed 5 bases and J shed 4 bases, with 12 bases lying between them. Germline CDR1 reads MNHEY; CDR2 reads SVGEGT. CDR3 region: CASSPGYYGNTIYF. For the CDR3, the DNA is TGTGCCAGCAGTCCAGGGTATTACGGAAACACCATATATTTT.

This clonotype was observed a handful of times. V and J are TRBV6-5 and TRBJ2-3; 11 positions agree with TRBD2. The germline gives CDR1 MNHEY, CDR2 SVGAGI. After removal of 2 bases from V and 3 bases from J, the junction contained 10 bases not matched to a gene. This CDR3 is built from 18 residues. CDR3 residues: CASSYPTSGVPGTDTQYF. The DNA of the CDR3 is TGTGCCAGCAGTTACCCGACTAGCGGGGTCCCGGGGACAGATACGCAGTATTTT.

The rearrangement uses TRBV7-9 and TRBJ1-4, with D maybe TRBD1 (5 bases). V lost 2 bases, J lost 4 bases, and 8 bases lay in between. Germline CDR1 reads SEHNR; CDR2 reads FQNEAQ (reference sequence). The CDR3 covers 14 residues. CDR3 region: CASSLTQGNEKLFF. Here the CDR3 DNA reads TGTGCCAGCAGCTTAACCCAGGGTAATGAAAAACTGTTTTTT.

This clonotype was observed a handful of times. The chain recombines TRBV4-1 with TRBJ2-5; 8 positions match TRBD1. The J segment lost 1 base and the V segment lost 0 bases, leaving 4 bases of the junction unmatched. In germline, CDR1 is MGHRA, CDR2 YSYEKL. The CDR3 totals 16 residues. The CDR3 bases are TGCGCCAGCAGCCAAGACAGGGGGCGCATCCAAGAGACCCAGTACTTC. It specifies CASSQDRGRIQETQYF.

This clonotype was observed a handful of times. The chain combines TRBV20-1 with TRBJ2-5, with D possibly TRBD1 on 5 matching bases. Germline CDR1 is DFQATT and CDR2 is SNEGSKA (reference sequence). This CDR3 comprises 15 residues. V shed 6 bases and J shed 2 bases, with 19 bases lying between them. Here the CDR3 reads CSAQPPDIQQETQYF. CDR3 nucleotides: TGCAGTGCACAACCTCCGGACATTCAGCAAGAGACCCAGTACTTC.

There are a few counts of this clonotype. This rearrangement joins TRBV5-1 to TRBJ2-3; D gene uncertain. The CDR3 extends over 16 amino acids. The germline V and J ends were trimmed by 6 bases and 0 bases, with 17 bases remaining between them. The germline V gene has CDR1 SGHRS and CDR2 YFSETQ. CDR3 DNA sequence: TGCGCCAGCAACAAGTGGGGTGACCACAGCACAGATACGCAGTATTTT. Protein product: CASNKWGDHSTDTQYF.

The chain couples TRBV20-1 to TRBJ1-1; TRBD1 aligns across 8 bases. The germline V gene encodes CDR1 DFQATT and CDR2 SNEGSKA (reference sequence). The V segment lost 6 bases and the J segment 0 bases; nucleotides outside the gene matches: 3. The CDR3 length is 13 residues. The CDR3 DNA is TGCAGTGCCCGGGGACAGGTGAACACTGAAGCTTTCTTT. It encodes CSARGQVNTEAFF.

The chain links TRBV20-1 to TRBJ1-5, with TRBD1 as a possible D gene (5 bases). CDR1 DFQATT and CDR2 SNEGSKA come from the germline V gene (reference sequence). CDR3 length: 15 residues. The ends were cut back, 1 base at V and 3 bases at J, with 13 bases in the middle. The CDR3 protein is CSARAPTVTNQPQHF. CDR3 sequence (DNA): TGCAGTGCTAGAGCCCCGACAGTGACCAATCAGCCCCAGCATTTT.

This clonotype was detected many times. The rearrangement uses TRBV5-1 and TRBJ1-5; D gene ambiguous. With 4 bases removed from V and 2 bases from J, the gap between germline ends came to 7 bases. CDR1 SGHRS and CDR2 YFSETQ come from the germline V gene. The CDR3 has 13 residues. The CDR3 spells CASSPSGNQPQHF. In DNA, the CDR3 is TGCGCCAGCAGCCCCTCGGGCAATCAGCCCCAGCATTTT.

This clonotype was seen a few times. V usage is TRBV27 and J usage is TRBJ2-3; possible D gene TRBD1, 6 bases. V was trimmed by 6 bases and J by 2 bases, leaving 12 bases between them. Germline CDR1 MNHEY, CDR2 SMNVEV (reference sequence). The CDR3 consists of 14 residues. The CDR3 coding sequence is TGTGCCAGCAGAATACAGGGATTCACAGATACGCAGTATTTT. It codes for CASRIQGFTDTQYF.